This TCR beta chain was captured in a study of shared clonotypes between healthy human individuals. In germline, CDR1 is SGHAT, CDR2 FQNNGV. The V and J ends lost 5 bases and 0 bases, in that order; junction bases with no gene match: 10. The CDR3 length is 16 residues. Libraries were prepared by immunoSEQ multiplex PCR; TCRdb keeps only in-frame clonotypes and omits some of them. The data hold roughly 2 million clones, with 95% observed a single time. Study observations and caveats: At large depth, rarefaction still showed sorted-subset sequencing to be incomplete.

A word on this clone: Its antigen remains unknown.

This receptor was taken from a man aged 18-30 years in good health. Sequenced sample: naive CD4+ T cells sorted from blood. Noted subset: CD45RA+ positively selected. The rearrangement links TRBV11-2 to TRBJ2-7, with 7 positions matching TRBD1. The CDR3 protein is CASSRTDRVASYEQYF. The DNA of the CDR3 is TGTGCCAGCAGCCGAACTGACAGGGTCGCCTCCTACGAGCAGTACTTC.